The next 10 T cell receptor beta chains were all read from a single sample in a study of blood T cell repertoires in COVID-19 (dated by TCRdb to between 2020 and 2021). The library was generated by the immunoSEQ multiplex PCR assay. TCRdb carries this immuneACCESS record with in-frame sequences only. Its versions omit some clonotypes, under half of them owing to an unresolved V gene in the studies checked, with the rest unexplained. The sample contains about 210,000 clones, 82% of them found a single time. Approximately 5.2% of the sample comes from the top ten. The sequencing sample was made of peripheral blood. The receptors shown here come from a woman aged 70 to 79 with COVID-19, enrolled during active disease.

On this clone itself: At one end the junction does not follow the germline gene, possibly because of a read error. The chain has TRBV7-2 and TRBJ2-7, with D unclear. The V gene's germline CDR1 is SGHTA and CDR2 FQGNSA. There are 12 residues in the CDR3. The CDR3 nucleotides read TGTGCCAGCAGCTTAGACAGTACCCCTCAAAACTTC. Protein: CASSLDSTPQNF.

The chain recombines TRBV6-2 or TRBV6-3 with TRBJ2-7, with 10 bases matching TRBD2. CDR1 and CDR2 from the germline V gene are MNHEY and SVGEGT. The V and J ends lost 2 bases and 4 bases, in that order; junction bases with no gene match: 11. The CDR3 has 17 amino acids. CDR3 in amino acids: CASSYGPSGSWVYEQYF. DNA of the CDR3: TGTGCCAGCAGTTACGGCCCTAGCGGGAGTTGGGTTTACGAGCAGTACTTC.

The chain carries TRBV7-8 and TRBJ1-5; D perhaps matches TRBD1 (5 bases). Germline V gene sequence: CDR1 SGHVS, CDR2 FQNEAQ. Trimming pared 5 bases from V and 1 base from J, leaving 12 bases between. The CDR3 has 15 amino acids. The CDR3 coding sequence is TGTGCCAGCAGCCTCCAGGGTAAGAGCAATCAGCCCCAGCATTTT. Its protein product is CASSLQGKSNQPQHF. Full variable domain (missing parts from reference TRBV7-8 and TRBJ1-5): GAGVSQSPRYKVAKRGQDVALRCDPISGHVSLFWYQQALGQGPEFLTYFQNEAQLDKSGLPSDRFFAERPEGSVSTLKIQRTQQEDSAVYLCASSLQGKSNQPQHFGDGTRLSIL.

The genes are TRBV7-8 and TRBJ2-1; 12 bases line up with TRBD2. CDR3 size: 18 residues. Germline CDR1 and CDR2: SGHVS and FQNEAQ. V lost 4 bases, J lost 6 bases, and 13 bases stayed unmatched. CDR3 in amino acids: CASSSLTTLAGGSNEQFF. The CDR3 DNA sequence: TGTGCCAGCAGCTCACTAACGACCCTAGCGGGAGGGAGCAATGAGCAGTTCTTC.

This chain links TRBV5-5 with TRBJ1-4; D unclear. Germline values: CDR1 SGHKS, CDR2 YYEKEE (reference sequence). V shed 0 bases and J shed 3 bases, with 9 bases lying between them. The CDR3 is 15 amino acids. The CDR3 sequence is CASSLEAMANEKLFF. In DNA form, the CDR3 reads TGTGCCAGCAGCTTGGAAGCGATGGCTAATGAAAAACTGTTTTTT. Filled out from reference TRBV5-5 and TRBJ1-4, the complete variable domain reads DAGVTQSPTHLIKTRGQQVTLRCSPISGHKSVSWYQQVLGQGPQFIFQYYEKEERGRGNFPDRFSARQFPNYSSELNVNALLLGDSALYLCASSLEAMANEKLFFGSGTQLSVL.

This CDR3 reads CASSMDRGIRGYTF. The CDR3 coding sequence is TGTGCCAGTAGTATGGACAGGGGGATACGCGGCTACACCTTC. V usage is TRBV19 and J usage is TRBJ1-2; 10 positions match TRBD1. The V gene end was trimmed by 3 bases and the J gene end by 8 bases; junction bases not matched to a gene: 6. In germline, CDR1 is LNHDA, CDR2 SQIVND (reference sequence). This CDR3 is 14 amino acids long.

The chain joins TRBV11-3 to TRBJ2-2, with D perhaps TRBD2 (6 bases). V was pared by 1 base and J by 8 bases, with 8 bases between. The CDR3 spans 13 residues. Germline CDR1 and CDR2: SGHNT and YENEEA. CDR3 amino acids: CASSLGDLGELFF. The CDR3 DNA reads as TGTGCCAGCAGCTTAGGGGACTTAGGGGAGCTGTTTTTT.

The chain uses TRBV9 and TRBJ1-6, with 10 bases that match TRBD1. V was clipped by 3 bases and J by 7 bases; unmatched bases: 7. CDR1 is SGDLS, CDR2 YYNGEE, per germline. The CDR3 is 16 residues long. The CDR3 loop is CASSAQRTGGNSPLHF. The DNA for the CDR3 is TGTGCCAGCAGCGCCCAACGGACAGGGGGGAATTCACCCCTCCACTTT.

This chain uses TRBV27 with TRBJ2-6, with 9 bases aligning to TRBD2. In germline, CDR1 is MNHEY, CDR2 SMNVEV (reference sequence). V lost 6 bases and J lost 3; bases outside the gene matches: 3. The CDR3 totals 15 residues. CDR3 residues: CASRLAGVGANVLTF. CDR3 nucleotide sequence: TGTGCCAGCAGGTTAGCGGGAGTTGGGGCCAACGTCCTGACTTTC.

This chain uses TRBV5-5 with TRBJ2-7; a weak D match, TRBD2 (6 bases). Per the germline V gene, CDR1 is SGHKS and CDR2 is YYEKEE (reference sequence). The CDR3 length is 19 residues. V was cut by 3 bases and J by 0 bases, with 25 bases left in between. CDR3 in DNA: TGTGCCAGCAGCTCCTGGGCCCCTCGGGGGAAGGAAACCTCCTACGAGCAGTACTTC. This encodes CASSSWAPRGKETSYEQYF.